This T cell receptor beta chain was sequenced for a study of Ad26.COV2.S vaccination and SARS-CoV-2 variants. Across the study: Intramuscular Ad26.COV2.S at 5x10^10 or 1x10^11 viral particles.

On this clone: What it binds is unknown.

Overall study results and limits: Higher spike-specific TCR breadth was found in vaccine recipients than in placebo recipients. Substantial response breadth was reportedly seen for spike-specific CD8+ and CD4+ T cells after vaccination. Using TCR breadth and depth analyses may have led to underestimated total T cell responses.

The protocol was immunoSEQ multiplex PCR, while the TCRdb copy is restricted to in-frame clones and leaves out a portion. The data show 300,000 to 400,000 clones, with over 75% seen just once and around 3.5% held by the top ten. Indicated treatment: roughly 18 received Ad26.COV2.S at low or high dose, single or two shots; five or six received placebo; per-sample allocation not given. Sampling was done on day 63 after the first vaccine or placebo injection. The CDR3 consists of 18 residues. The germline CDR1 and CDR2 sequences are SGHVS and FNYEAQ. J was trimmed by 3 bases and V by 1 base; bases with no gene match: 9.

This clonotype was obtained from a person between 18 and 65 years old who received the Ad26.COV2.S COVID-19 vaccine or a placebo. The chain employs TRBV7-6 and TRBJ2-3, with 11 bases that match TRBD2. The source material was peripheral blood, sampled in a trial of Ad26.COV2.S vaccine versus placebo. Here the CDR3 reads CASSLVPLAGGSTDTQYF. The CDR3 region has the DNA TGTGCCAGCAGCTTAGTTCCCCTAGCGGGGGGTTCTACAGATACGCAGTATTTT.